This T cell receptor beta chain was sequenced during a study of CD8 T cells in Susac syndrome. Study-level background: Among the Susac syndrome patients sequenced, five or six had active disease and under ten were in remission. When their blood was taken, the Susac syndrome patients had either not yet had any therapy, were taking corticosteroids, or were taking intravenous immunoglobulin alone.

The patients with Susac syndrome were individuals who fulfilled the recently defined diagnostic criteria for disease that was either definite or probable. A quantity of about 0.5 to 1 ug RNA underwent reverse transcription using random hexamers. An immunoSEQ multiplex PCR generated amplified TCR beta CDR3 products spanning 54 Vbeta and 13 Jbeta. TCRdb reprocessed the immunoSEQ multiplex PCR reads with MiXCR, giving one entry per CDR3 protein. The repertoire holds some 240,000 distinct CDR3 sequences, with around 96% as singletons. Germline CDR1 reads KGHDR; CDR2 reads SFDVKD. The CDR3 runs 14 residues. Trimming took off 4 bases at V and 4 bases at J, with 11 bases between the two ends.

This sequence was found in a human donor with Susac syndrome. Sequencing was carried out using CD4+ T cells from PBMCs. This chain uses TRBV24-1 with TRBJ2-3; weak D call: TRBD2 (5 bases). In nucleotides, the CDR3 is TGTGCCACCAGTGACCCCACTAGGCCAGATACGCAGTATTTT. It yields the protein CATSDPTRPDTQYF.